The rows below give T cell receptor beta chains drawn from one sample of a study of T cell repertoires in cytomegalovirus infection. In TCRdb, the reads were re-called with MiXCR into one record per CDR3 protein. The data hold about 350,000 distinct CDR3 sequences, with roughly 34% observed a single time. Which antigens these TCRs recognize remains unknown. The sample was cultured PBMCs, taken from culture after CMV antigen stimulation. These receptors came from a human donor in good health (CMV status not recorded). Some clones in this sample may be carry-over from other donors' samples. Each CDR3 is given with its conserved first and last residue. The D gene is left open where the match is weak. The size field is filled for only some rows; it gives once, few, many or a size class.

j_gene: TRBJ1-2
abundance: NA
v_gene: TRBV11-3
d_gene: NA
CDR3aa: CASSLEGGPRGAGVSLDYGYTF
CDR3nt: TGTGCCAGCAGCTTAGAAGGAGGCCCGAGGGGGGCAGGCGTGAGTTTGGACTATGGCTACACCTTC

j_gene: TRBJ2-4
abundance: NA
v_gene: TRBV19
d_gene: NA
CDR3aa: CASSPPGLNIQYF
CDR3nt: TGTGCCAGTAGTCCCCCGGGACTCAACATTCAGTACTTC

j_gene: TRBJ2-2
abundance: few
v_gene: TRBV7-9
d_gene: TRBD2
CDR3aa: CASSFPRYDSGGIGSSGELFF
CDR3nt: TGTGCCAGCAGCTTCCCCCGGTATGATAGCGGGGGGATCGGAAGCTCCGGGGAGCTGTTTTTT

j_gene: TRBJ2-1
abundance: few
v_gene: TRBV7-3
d_gene: TRBD1
CDR3aa: CASSPTGQGINEQFF
CDR3nt: TGTGCCAGCAGCCCAACGGGACAGGGGATAAATGAGCAGTTCTTC

j_gene: TRBJ1-1
abundance: NA
v_gene: TRBV15
d_gene: NA
CDR3aa: CATSREQGTEAFF
CDR3nt: TGTGCCACCAGCAGAGAACAGGGTACTGAAGCTTTCTTT

j_gene: TRBJ1-1
abundance: NA
v_gene: TRBV12-3/TRBV12-4
d_gene: TRBD1
CDR3aa: CASSIHAGGNTEAFF
CDR3nt: TGTGCCAGCAGCATACACGCAGGGGGGAACACTGAAGCTTTCTTT

j_gene: TRBJ2-5
abundance: NA
v_gene: TRBV11-2
d_gene: TRBD1
CDR3aa: CASTHRGVQETQYF
CDR3nt: TGTGCCAGCACTCACAGGGGGGTCCAAGAGACCCAGTACTTC

j_gene: TRBJ1-1
abundance: few
v_gene: TRBV6-5
d_gene: NA
CDR3aa: CASKSTSWTEAFF
CDR3nt: TGTGCCAGCAAGTCAACGTCTTGGACTGAAGCTTTCTTT

j_gene: TRBJ1-2
abundance: many
v_gene: TRBV28
d_gene: NA
CDR3aa: CASSLDRGYTF
CDR3nt: TGTGCCAGCAGTCTCGACAGGGGCTACACCTTC

j_gene: TRBJ1-3
abundance: NA
v_gene: TRBV20-1
d_gene: NA
CDR3aa: CSARDPRGSGNTIYF
CDR3nt: TGCAGTGCTAGAGATCCACGGGGATCTGGAAACACCATATATTTT

j_gene: TRBJ2-5
abundance: NA
v_gene: TRBV5-1
d_gene: TRBD1
CDR3aa: CASSPGTGGTETQYF
CDR3nt: TGCGCCAGCAGTCCCGGGACAGGGGGCACGGAGACCCAGTACTTC

j_gene: TRBJ1-6
abundance: few
v_gene: TRBV2
d_gene: NA
CDR3aa: CASRTLRTSKALHF
CDR3nt: TGTGCCAGCAGGACCCTCCGGACCTCTAAGGCCCTCCACTTT

j_gene: TRBJ1-5
abundance: few
v_gene: TRBV28
d_gene: TRBD1
CDR3aa: CASSLHEGQGFQPQHF
CDR3nt: TGTGCCAGCAGTTTACACGAGGGACAGGGGTTTCAGCCCCAGCATTTT

j_gene: TRBJ1-2
abundance: NA
v_gene: TRBV28
d_gene: NA
CDR3aa: CASSPGDLGGGYTF
CDR3nt: TGTGCCAGCAGTCCCGGGGACCTGGGAGGTGGCTACACCTTC

j_gene: TRBJ2-4
abundance: NA
v_gene: TRBV28
d_gene: NA
CDR3aa: CASGPRTIQNIQYF
CDR3nt: TGTGCCAGCGGTCCTCGTACAATCCAAAACATTCAGTACTTC

j_gene: TRBJ1-1
abundance: NA
v_gene: TRBV27
d_gene: NA
CDR3aa: CASSLTLFPKTGNTEAFF
CDR3nt: TGTGCCAGCAGTTTAACGCTCTTCCCCAAGACAGGTAACACTGAAGCTTTCTTT

j_gene: TRBJ2-7
abundance: few
v_gene: TRBV7-2
d_gene: TRBD2
CDR3aa: CASSLGPSGNYEQYF
CDR3nt: TGTGCCAGCAGCTTAGGACCTAGCGGGAACTACGAGCAGTACTTC

j_gene: TRBJ1-1
abundance: NA
v_gene: TRBV6-2/TRBV6-3
d_gene: TRBD1
CDR3aa: CASSYRGDRGTPRASNTEAFF
CDR3nt: TGTGCCAGCAGTTACAGGGGGGACAGGGGAACACCCCGGGCCTCGAACACTGAAGCTTTCTTT

j_gene: TRBJ1-2
abundance: NA
v_gene: TRBV7-6
d_gene: TRBD1
CDR3aa: CASSWGQANYGYTF
CDR3nt: TGTGCCAGCAGCTGGGGACAGGCTAACTATGGCTACACCTTC

j_gene: TRBJ2-1
abundance: NA
v_gene: TRBV19
d_gene: TRBD1
CDR3aa: CASSIMGQGKGEQFF
CDR3nt: TGTGCCAGTAGTATAATGGGACAGGGTAAGGGTGAGCAGTTCTTC

j_gene: TRBJ1-1
abundance: NA
v_gene: TRBV28
d_gene: NA
CDR3aa: CASSLPGFQDEAFF
CDR3nt: TGTGCCAGCAGTTTACCAGGGTTCCAAGATGAAGCTTTCTTT

j_gene: TRBJ1-2
abundance: few
v_gene: TRBV10-3
d_gene: NA
CDR3aa: CAISEFDRYGYTF
CDR3nt: TGTGCCATCAGTGAGTTCGATCGCTATGGCTACACCTTC

j_gene: TRBJ2-1
abundance: NA
v_gene: TRBV6-2/TRBV6-3
d_gene: TRBD2
CDR3aa: CASRRSIASGYNEQFF
CDR3nt: TGTGCCAGCAGGCGCTCCATCGCTAGCGGGTACAATGAGCAGTTCTTC

j_gene: TRBJ2-7
abundance: few
v_gene: TRBV7-2
d_gene: TRBD2
CDR3aa: CASSLETSGHSYEQYF
CDR3nt: TGTGCCAGCAGCTTAGAAACTAGCGGGCACTCCTACGAGCAGTACTTC

j_gene: TRBJ2-1
abundance: few
v_gene: TRBV4-3
d_gene: TRBD2
CDR3aa: CASSQELAGGGYNEQFF
CDR3nt: TGCGCCAGCAGCCAAGAACTAGCGGGAGGTGGCTACAATGAGCAGTTCTTC

j_gene: TRBJ2-2
abundance: few
v_gene: TRBV7-6
d_gene: TRBD2
CDR3aa: CASSLLLATGELFF
CDR3nt: TGTGCCAGCAGCTTATTACTAGCGACCGGGGAGCTGTTTTTT

j_gene: TRBJ1-1
abundance: NA
v_gene: TRBV19
d_gene: TRBD1
CDR3aa: CASSIGQGDTEAFF
CDR3nt: TGTGCCAGTAGTATAGGACAGGGGGACACTGAAGCTTTCTTT

j_gene: TRBJ2-7
abundance: many
v_gene: TRBV20-1
d_gene: TRBD2
CDR3aa: CGGREAGVPEQYF
CDR3nt: TGCGGAGGCCGCGAGGCGGGAGTGCCCGAGCAGTACTTC

j_gene: TRBJ2-1
abundance: few
v_gene: TRBV7-2
d_gene: TRBD2
CDR3aa: CASSFAQVGTSAPNEQFF
CDR3nt: TGTGCCAGCAGCTTCGCCCAAGTGGGGACTAGCGCCCCCAATGAGCAGTTCTTC

j_gene: TRBJ2-3
abundance: NA
v_gene: TRBV4-3
d_gene: NA
CDR3aa: CASSPVGQDTDTQYF
CDR3nt: TGCGCCAGCAGCCCGGTAGGGCAGGATACAGATACGCAGTATTTT

j_gene: TRBJ2-6
abundance: NA
v_gene: TRBV19
d_gene: NA
CDR3aa: CATRRAHSGANVLTF
CDR3nt: TGTGCCACCCGTCGGGCCCACTCTGGGGCCAACGTCCTGACTTTC

j_gene: TRBJ1-3
abundance: many
v_gene: TRBV7-2
d_gene: NA
CDR3aa: CASSPGRVDSGNTIYF
CDR3nt: TGTGCCAGCAGCCCGGGACGCGTCGACTCTGGAAACACCATATATTTT

j_gene: TRBJ1-5
abundance: NA
v_gene: TRBV12-3/TRBV12-4
d_gene: NA
CDR3aa: CASSLRMGQPQHF
CDR3nt: TGTGCCAGCAGTTTAAGGATGGGACAGCCCCAGCATTTT

j_gene: TRBJ2-7
abundance: NA
v_gene: TRBV10-3
d_gene: TRBD2
CDR3aa: CAIRTSGSSYEQYF
CDR3nt: TGTGCCATCAGGACTAGCGGGAGCTCCTACGAGCAGTACTTC

j_gene: TRBJ2-5
abundance: few
v_gene: TRBV7-2
d_gene: TRBD2
CDR3aa: CASSLRGGSGNEKTQYF
CDR3nt: TGTGCCAGCAGCTTAAGAGGGGGTAGCGGGAACGAAAAGACCCAGTACTTC

j_gene: TRBJ1-1
abundance: NA
v_gene: TRBV7-2
d_gene: NA
CDR3aa: CASSLGQPFNTEAFF
CDR3nt: TGTGCCAGCAGCCTTGGACAGCCCTTCAACACTGAAGCTTTCTTT

j_gene: TRBJ1-1
abundance: NA
v_gene: TRBV12-3/TRBV12-4
d_gene: NA
CDR3aa: CASNPTVTLYTEAFF
CDR3nt: TGTGCCAGCAACCCTACAGTCACTCTCTACACTGAAGCTTTCTTT

j_gene: TRBJ2-1
abundance: NA
v_gene: TRBV12-3/TRBV12-4
d_gene: NA
CDR3aa: CASSLGHYDEQFF
CDR3nt: TGTGCCAGCAGTTTAGGCCACTATGATGAGCAGTTCTTC

j_gene: TRBJ2-5
abundance: NA
v_gene: TRBV7-2
d_gene: NA
CDR3aa: CASSLAFQETQYF
CDR3nt: TGTGCCAGCAGCTTAGCCTTCCAAGAGACCCAGTACTTC

j_gene: TRBJ1-1
abundance: few
v_gene: TRBV19
d_gene: NA
CDR3aa: CASIGDILPRTEAFF
CDR3nt: TGTGCCAGTATTGGGGACATTTTACCACGCACTGAAGCTTTCTTT